This T cell receptor (beta chain) emerged from a study of blood T cell repertoires in COVID-19. Study overall: The origin of the acute and convalescent COVID-19 samples was the United States, Italy and Spain. T cells, B-cell-depleted T cells, or PBMCs provided the cDNA or gDNA that served as material.

Authors' methods: Estimated nucleated cell counts came from reference gene primer amplification. The repertoire was sequenced with immunoSEQ multiplex PCR; TCRdb's copy has only in-frame clones and lacks some. That table gives V, J and clone size, and the DNA gave D and trimming. The sample holds about 400,000 clones; roughly 88% are singletons and the top ten take approximately 2.1%. Study members were between about 18 and 95 years old and lived in some 22 US regions. There are 14 residues in the CDR3. Germline V gene data show CDR1 as SNHLY and CDR2 as FYNNEI. V was cut by 3 bases and J by 2 bases, with 11 bases left in between.

The TCR originated in a woman aged 40 to 50 with acute COVID-19. Sequencing was performed on PBMCs or T cells enriched from blood (not recorded which). The chain couples TRBV2 to TRBJ2-7, with D maybe TRBD2 (5 bases). CDR3 amino acids: CASSERVLPYEQYF. In DNA, the CDR3 is TGTGCCAGCAGTGAGCGGGTCTTGCCCTACGAGCAGTACTTC.